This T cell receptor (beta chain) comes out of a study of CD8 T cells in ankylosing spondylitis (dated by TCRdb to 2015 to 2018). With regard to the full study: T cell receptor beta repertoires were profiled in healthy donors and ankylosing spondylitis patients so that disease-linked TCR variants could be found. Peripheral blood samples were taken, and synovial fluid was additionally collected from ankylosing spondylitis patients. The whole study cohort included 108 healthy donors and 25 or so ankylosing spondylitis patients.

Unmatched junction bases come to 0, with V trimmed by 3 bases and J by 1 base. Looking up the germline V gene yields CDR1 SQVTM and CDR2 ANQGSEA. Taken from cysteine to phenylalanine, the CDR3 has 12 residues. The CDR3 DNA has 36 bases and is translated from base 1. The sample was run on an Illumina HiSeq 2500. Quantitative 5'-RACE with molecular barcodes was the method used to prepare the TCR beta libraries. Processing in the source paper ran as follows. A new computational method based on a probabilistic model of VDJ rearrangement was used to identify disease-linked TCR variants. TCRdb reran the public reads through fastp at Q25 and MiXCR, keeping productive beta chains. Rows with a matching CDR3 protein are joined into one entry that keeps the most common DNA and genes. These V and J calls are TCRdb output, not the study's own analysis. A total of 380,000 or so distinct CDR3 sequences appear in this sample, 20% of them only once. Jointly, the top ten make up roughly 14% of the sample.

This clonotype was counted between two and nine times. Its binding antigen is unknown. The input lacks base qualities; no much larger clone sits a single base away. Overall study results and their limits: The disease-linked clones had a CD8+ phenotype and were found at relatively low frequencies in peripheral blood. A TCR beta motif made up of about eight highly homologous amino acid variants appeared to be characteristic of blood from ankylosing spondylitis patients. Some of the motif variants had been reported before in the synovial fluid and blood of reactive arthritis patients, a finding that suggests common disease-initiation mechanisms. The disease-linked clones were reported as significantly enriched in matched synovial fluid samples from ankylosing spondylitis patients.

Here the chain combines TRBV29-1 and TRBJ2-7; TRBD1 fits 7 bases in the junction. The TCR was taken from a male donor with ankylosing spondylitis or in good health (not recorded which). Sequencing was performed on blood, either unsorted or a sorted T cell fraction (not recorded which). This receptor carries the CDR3 CSVETGSYEQYF. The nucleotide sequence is TGCAGCGTTGAGACAGGGTCCTACGAGCAGTACTTC.